This entry lists 11 T cell receptor beta chains sequenced from one sample in a study of blood T cell repertoires in COVID-19. Profiled with immunoSEQ multiplex PCR; TCRdb holds only in-frame clones, not every one. The profile shows under 250,000 clones, approximately 86% of them singletons. The sequencing sample was made of PBMCs or T cells enriched from blood (not recorded which). These receptors all come from a woman aged 30 to 39 with acute COVID-19.

This chain links TRBV19 with TRBJ2-3; 8 bases align to TRBD2. Trimming took 9 bases from V and 6 from J; bases not matched to a gene: 14. Germline V gene lookup returns CDR1 LNHDA and CDR2 SQIVND (reference sequence). This CDR3 contains 15 residues. The CDR3 protein is CASRRAGEFGDTQYF. The CDR3 DNA sequence: TGTGCCAGCCGGAGAGCGGGGGAGTTTGGGGATACGCAGTATTTT.

The chain combines TRBV2 with TRBJ1-2, with D perhaps TRBD1 (6 bases). Germline CDR1 reads SNHLY; CDR2 reads FYNNEI. The CDR3 sequence is 12 residues long. Trimming pared 4 bases from V and 4 bases from J, leaving 7 bases between. As DNA, the CDR3 is TGTGCCAGCAGTGCAGGGGTCTATGGCTACACCTTC. Its translation: CASSAGVYGYTF.

The chain uses TRBV4-1 and TRBJ2-2, with no clear D. In germline, CDR1 is MGHRA, CDR2 YSYEKL. V was trimmed by 4 bases and J by 0 bases, leaving 12 bases between them. The CDR3 runs to 16 residues. DNA of the CDR3: TGCGCCAGCAGCCCGCTTTATAGCCCGAACACCGGGGAGCTGTTTTTT. This translates into CASSPLYSPNTGELFF.

This rearrangement joins TRBV29-1 to TRBJ1-2, with D perhaps TRBD1 (5 bases). V was pared by 1 base and J by 8 bases, with 17 bases between. The germline CDR1 and CDR2 sequences are SQVTM and ANQGSEA. CDR3 size: 14 residues. The CDR3 here is CSVEGPGGGLGYTF. In DNA, the CDR3 is TGCAGCGTTGAAGGACCTGGCGGGGGACTAGGCTACACCTTC.

The chain recombines TRBV4-3 with TRBJ1-5; D call uncertain. The V end was cut by 1 base, the J end by 7 bases, with 14 bases between. The germline gives CDR1 LGHNA, CDR2 YSLEER. This CDR3 spans 15 amino acids. In DNA, the CDR3 is TGCGCCAGCAGCCAAGTTTTTGGGGAGGACCAGCCCCAGCATTTT. It is translated as CASSQVFGEDQPQHF.

This clone is a singleton in its sample. The chain links TRBV27 to TRBJ1-1; D is uncertain. Germline values: CDR1 MNHEY, CDR2 SMNVEV (reference sequence). CDR3 length: 13 amino acids. V was clipped by 7 bases and J by 8 bases, with 17 bases between them. In nucleotides, the CDR3 is TGTGCCAGCACGTCAGGATCTCAGTCCGAAGCTTTCTTT. Residues: CASTSGSQSEAFF.

The rearrangement joins TRBV7-2 to TRBJ2-5; 8 nucleotides align to TRBD2. Per the germline V gene, CDR1 is SGHTA and CDR2 is FQGNSA. The CDR3 consists of 15 residues. V trimming: 1 base; J trimming: 7 bases; junction bases outside the gene matches: 8. CDR3 DNA: TGTGCCAGCAGCTTAGAGGGCGGGGGGCCAGGGACCCAGTACTTC. The encoded protein is CASSLEGGGPGTQYF.

This clone was counted a few times. Here the CDR3 DNA reads TGTGCCAGCAGCTTGGCCGGAAGGAGTGCCTACGAGCAGTACTTC. It is translated as CASSLAGRSAYEQYF. The genes are TRBV5-4 and TRBJ2-7; D remains unclear. There are 15 residues in the CDR3. With 0 bases removed from V and 2 bases from J, the gap between germline ends came to 12 bases. Germline V gene data show CDR1 as SGHNT and CDR2 as YYREEE (reference sequence).

The chain carries TRBV7-9 and TRBJ2-2, with 7 bases aligning to TRBD1. The junction had 3 bases not matched to a gene; V was cut back by 6 bases and J by 2 bases. Germline CDR1 and CDR2: SEHNR and FQNEAQ (reference sequence). The CDR3 sequence is 14 residues long. CDR3 sequence: CASRRDSNTGELFF. The CDR3 DNA is TGTGCCAGCAGACGGGACAGCAACACCGGGGAGCTGTTTTTT. Filled out from reference TRBV7-9 and TRBJ2-2, the complete variable domain reads DTGVSQNPRHKITKRGQNVTFRCDPISEHNRLYWYRQTLGQGPEFLTYFQNEAQLEKSRLLSDRFSAERPKGSFSTLEIQRTEQGDSAMYLCASRRDSNTGELFFGEGSRLTVL.

The chain has TRBV5-5 and TRBJ1-2; maybe TRBD1 (5 bases). Trimming took 0 bases from V and 8 from J, leaving 14 bases between them. The CDR3 length is 14 residues. Per the germline V gene, CDR1 is SGHKS and CDR2 is YYEKEE (reference sequence). CDR3 protein: CASSLDLGLYGYTF. The CDR3 DNA follows: TGTGCCAGCAGCTTGGATCTGGGGCTGTACGGCTACACCTTC.

This chain joins TRBV12-5 and TRBJ2-5; a weak D match, TRBD2 (6 bases). Looked up from germline, CDR1 is LGHNT and CDR2 is FRNRAP. Between the trimmed V and J ends, which lost 2 bases and 10 bases, there was a span of 8 bases. The CDR3 has 11 amino acids. CDR3 DNA: TGTGCTAGTGGTTTGAACGGGGGCCAGTACTTC. It specifies CASGLNGGQYF.